The entry below gives a single T cell receptor beta chain sequence along with its context. Its recognized antigen is unknown. Within one base of it there is no much larger clone, and no base qualities were kept. Whole blood was collected in K2EDTA tubes by collaborating institutions according to the institutions' own protocols. For TCRbeta analysis, collaborator samples were shipped as frozen whole blood, as isolated PBMCs, or as DNA extracted from either sample type. TCRbeta CDR3 regions were amplified from genomic DNA by means of the immunoSEQ Assay, a bias-controlled multiplex PCR. The paper's processing steps were these. The number of nucleated cells in each sample was estimated from the amplification of reference gene primers within the assay. Sequence reads were collapsed and filtered to measure the absolute abundance of every unique TCRbeta CDR3 rearrangement. For each sample, productive Simpson clonality was calculated as the square root of Simpson's diversity index over productive rearrangements. TCRdb mirrors the immuneACCESS table, restricted to in-frame sequences. Some clones are absent from its copies; in checked studies, under half trace to an unresolved V gene, and the reason for the others is unknown. The D gene and trimming were derived from the DNA, and the V and J assignments and clone size from that table. The sample table holds about 150,000 clones, of which 85% to 90% were seen once. 15% of the sample is held by the ten biggest clonotypes.

The data were taken from a study of blood T cell repertoires in COVID-19 (dated by TCRdb to 2020 to 2022). About the full investigation: Samples covering the acute and convalescent phases of COVID-19 were provided by collaborators in the United States, Italy and Spain. The material from the prospective study consisted of cDNA or gDNA derived from T cells, B-cell-depleted T cells, or PBMCs. Deeply sampled blood TCRbeta repertoires from subjects exposed to, actively infected with, or recovered from COVID-19 were included in the dataset. The repertoires were released in a freely available public database meant as a resource for research on the immune response to SARS-CoV-2. The samples were drawn from the first 160 participants of the ongoing ImmuneRACE study and from 1,254 subjects provided by 6 global collaborators. The sample metadata nearly always contained a de-identified subject ID, COVID-19 status, age in years and sex. Where available, HLA class I and class II types were taken from metadata supplied by the sample provider and were not determined by assay-based typing.

Summary of the overall study and its limitations: Clinical and demographic metadata were provided uncurated, with the amount varying by source and participant.

The CDR3 goes from the cysteine to the phenylalanine over 16 residues. This entry keeps only the CDR3 DNA: 48 bases, framed from base 1. As encoded in the germline V gene, CDR1 is SGHRS while CDR2 is YFSETQ. V is reduced by 0 bases and J by 3 bases, leaving a spacing of 12 bases between them. The V gene is TRBV5-1 and the J gene is TRBJ2-2; no confident D gene assignment can be made. Input material: peripheral blood. The clonotype was recovered from a woman aged 40-49 years with acute or convalescent COVID-19. The DNA sequence is TGCGCCAGCAGCTTGGGACACTCCATCGACACCGGGGAGCTGTTTTTT. Its amino acids are CASSLGHSIDTGELFF.